A selection of T cell receptor beta chains follows, all from one sample in a study of STAT3 mutations in large granular lymphocyte leukemia. The repertoire was sequenced with immunoSEQ multiplex PCR; TCRdb's copy has only in-frame clones and lacks some. The sample holds fewer than 5,500 clones, approximately 71% seen once. Sequencing used peripheral blood mononuclear cells. These receptors came from a man aged 60 to 75 with T-cell large granular lymphocyte leukemia. Some clones in this sample may be carry-over from other donors' samples. CDR3s include the opening cysteine and the closing phenylalanine or tryptophan. D genes are given only for firm matches. The listing skips clone size in some rows; elsewhere it reads once, few, many or a size class.

d_call: TRBD1; clone_size: -; j_call: TRBJ2-5; v_call: TRBV5-4; cdr3_length: 13; cdr3_aa: CASRTGTEITQYF; cdr3_nt: TGTGCCAGCAGAACCGGGACAGAGATTACCCAGTACTTC
d_call: TRBD1; clone_size: -; j_call: TRBJ1-1; v_call: TRBV19; cdr3_length: 12; cdr3_aa: CASSTDRGAAFF; cdr3_nt: TGTGCCAGTAGTACTGACAGGGGCGCAGCTTTCTTT
d_call: -; clone_size: few; j_call: TRBJ1-6; v_call: TRBV9; cdr3_length: 13; cdr3_aa: CASSVDQGSPLHF; cdr3_nt: TGTGCCAGCAGCGTAGACCAGGGGTCACCCCTCCACTTT
d_call: -; clone_size: -; j_call: TRBJ1-5; v_call: TRBV5-1; cdr3_length: 13; cdr3_aa: CASSPEGNQPQHF; cdr3_nt: TGCGCCAGCAGCCCGGAGGGGAATCAGCCCCAGCATTTT
d_call: TRBD2; clone_size: -; j_call: TRBJ2-7; v_call: TRBV13; cdr3_length: 14; cdr3_aa: CASSPSGGLYEQYF; cdr3_nt: TGTGCCAGCAGCCCTAGCGGGGGCCTTTACGAGCAGTACTTC
d_call: -; clone_size: -; j_call: TRBJ1-2; v_call: TRBV18; cdr3_length: 11; cdr3_aa: CASSPGNGYTF; cdr3_nt: TGTGCCAGCTCACCAGGGAATGGCTACACCTTC
d_call: -; clone_size: once; j_call: TRBJ2-5; v_call: TRBV7-9; cdr3_length: 17; cdr3_aa: CASSLYRVAVDPETQYF; cdr3_nt: TGTGCCAGCAGCTTATATCGGGTGGCGGTCGATCCAGAGACCCAGTACTTC
d_call: -; clone_size: once; j_call: TRBJ1-1; v_call: TRBV5-1; cdr3_length: 15; cdr3_aa: CASSLYPTGNTEAFF; cdr3_nt: TGCGCCAGCAGCTTGTATCCTACGGGTAACACTGAAGCTTTCTTT
d_call: -; clone_size: -; j_call: TRBJ2-3; v_call: TRBV5-6; cdr3_length: 16; cdr3_aa: CASSDQSETSTDTQYF; cdr3_nt: TGTGCCAGCAGCGACCAATCCGAAACTAGCACAGATACGCAGTATTTT
d_call: -; clone_size: -; j_call: TRBJ2-1; v_call: TRBV19; cdr3_length: 15; cdr3_aa: CASSIVTEGYNEQFF; cdr3_nt: TGTGCCAGTAGTATAGTAACAGAGGGGTACAATGAGCAGTTCTTC
d_call: -; clone_size: -; j_call: TRBJ2-1; v_call: TRBV9; cdr3_length: 15; cdr3_aa: CASSVEWGGSNEQFF; cdr3_nt: TGTGCCAGCAGCGTAGAATGGGGGGGCAGCAATGAGCAGTTCTTC
d_call: -; clone_size: -; j_call: TRBJ2-1; v_call: TRBV5-1; cdr3_length: 11; cdr3_aa: CASRGVWEQFF; cdr3_nt: TGCGCCAGCAGGGGGGTCTGGGAGCAGTTCTTC
d_call: TRBD1; clone_size: -; j_call: TRBJ2-3; v_call: TRBV6-6; cdr3_length: 15; cdr3_aa: CASSLRQGGTDTQYF; cdr3_nt: TGTGCCAGCAGCCTTAGACAGGGGGGGACAGATACGCAGTATTTT
d_call: -; clone_size: once; j_call: TRBJ2-1; v_call: TRBV25-1; cdr3_length: 15; cdr3_aa: CASSEDRLAYNEQFF; cdr3_nt: TGTGCCAGCAGTGAGGACAGACTAGCCTACAATGAGCAGTTCTTC
d_call: -; clone_size: -; j_call: TRBJ2-7; v_call: TRBV30; cdr3_length: 12; cdr3_aa: CAWSAGFYEQYF; cdr3_nt: TGTGCCTGGAGTGCGGGGTTCTACGAGCAGTACTTC
d_call: -; clone_size: -; j_call: TRBJ2-7; v_call: TRBV5-1; cdr3_length: 14; cdr3_aa: CASSLFTGNYEQYF; cdr3_nt: TGCGCCAGCAGCTTGTTCACGGGAAACTACGAGCAGTACTTC
d_call: -; clone_size: -; j_call: TRBJ1-2; v_call: TRBV4-1; cdr3_length: 13; cdr3_aa: CASSQGTHYGYTF; cdr3_nt: TGCGCCAGCAGCCAAGGGACGCACTATGGCTACACCTTC
d_call: TRBD1; clone_size: once; j_call: TRBJ1-5; v_call: TRBV7-9; cdr3_length: 13; cdr3_aa: CASSGTGDQPQHF; cdr3_nt: TGTGCCAGCAGCGGGACAGGGGATCAGCCCCAGCATTTT
d_call: -; clone_size: -; j_call: TRBJ1-4; v_call: TRBV9; cdr3_length: 15; cdr3_aa: CASSVGGGPGEKLFF; cdr3_nt: TGTGCCAGCAGCGTTGGAGGAGGGCCGGGGGAAAAACTGTTTTTT
d_call: -; clone_size: few; j_call: TRBJ1-1; v_call: TRBV10-3; cdr3_length: 16; cdr3_aa: CAISESTRGTSTEAFF; cdr3_nt: TGTGCCATCAGTGAGTCGACTCGGGGGACGAGCACTGAAGCTTTCTTT
d_call: -; clone_size: -; j_call: TRBJ1-3; v_call: TRBV18; cdr3_length: 14; cdr3_aa: CASSPRGPSATIYF; cdr3_nt: TGTGCCAGCTCACCACGGGGGCCTAGCGCCACCATATATTTT
d_call: -; clone_size: -; j_call: TRBJ2-5; v_call: TRBV2; cdr3_length: 13; cdr3_aa: CASSEGEEETQYF; cdr3_nt: TGTGCCAGCAGTGAAGGGGAAGAAGAGACCCAGTACTTC
d_call: -; clone_size: few; j_call: TRBJ1-1; v_call: TRBV6-1; cdr3_length: 13; cdr3_aa: CASDPPMNTEAFF; cdr3_nt: TGTGCCAGCGACCCTCCTATGAACACTGAAGCTTTCTTT
d_call: -; clone_size: -; j_call: TRBJ2-1; v_call: TRBV6-5; cdr3_length: 11; cdr3_aa: CASSYLNEQFF; cdr3_nt: TGTGCCAGCAGTTACTTAAACGAGCAGTTCTTC
d_call: TRBD1; clone_size: -; j_call: TRBJ1-4; v_call: TRBV7-9; cdr3_length: 14; cdr3_aa: CASSRDRGREKLFF; cdr3_nt: TGTGCCAGCAGCCGGGACAGGGGACGCGAAAAACTGTTTTTT
d_call: -; clone_size: -; j_call: TRBJ1-5; v_call: TRBV13; cdr3_length: 16; cdr3_aa: CASSLGGGRSNQPQHF; cdr3_nt: TGTGCCAGCAGCCTCGGGGGGGGGCGAAGCAATCAGCCCCAGCATTTT
d_call: -; clone_size: medium-sized; j_call: TRBJ1-2; v_call: TRBV13; cdr3_length: 12; cdr3_aa: CASSSLESGYTF; cdr3_nt: TGTGCCAGCAGCTCTTTGGAGTCAGGCTACACCTTC
d_call: -; clone_size: -; j_call: TRBJ1-3; v_call: TRBV5-6; cdr3_length: 15; cdr3_aa: CASSLYRSDGNTIYF; cdr3_nt: TGTGCCAGCAGCTTGTACAGATCGGATGGAAACACCATATATTTT
d_call: -; clone_size: -; j_call: TRBJ2-7; v_call: TRBV5-1; cdr3_length: 12; cdr3_aa: CASSWRLNEQYF; cdr3_nt: TGCGCCAGCAGCTGGAGGTTGAACGAGCAGTACTTC
d_call: TRBD1; clone_size: once; j_call: TRBJ2-7; v_call: TRBV18; cdr3_length: 15; cdr3_aa: CASSPTGTGSYEQYF; cdr3_nt: TGTGCCAGCTCACCTACCGGGACAGGGAGCTACGAGCAGTACTTC
d_call: TRBD1; clone_size: -; j_call: TRBJ2-4; v_call: TRBV5-1; cdr3_length: 14; cdr3_aa: CASSPGGAGNIQYF; cdr3_nt: TGCGCCAGCAGCCCAGGGGGCGCGGGAAACATTCAGTACTTC
d_call: TRBD1; clone_size: -; j_call: TRBJ1-2; v_call: TRBV5-6; cdr3_length: 16; cdr3_aa: CASSSVGGQIAYGYTF; cdr3_nt: TGTGCCAGCAGCTCCGTCGGGGGACAGATTGCTTATGGCTACACCTTC
d_call: -; clone_size: -; j_call: TRBJ2-5; v_call: TRBV29-1; cdr3_length: 12; cdr3_aa: CSVEVNPETQYF; cdr3_nt: TGCAGCGTTGAAGTTAATCCAGAGACCCAGTACTTC
d_call: TRBD2; clone_size: -; j_call: TRBJ2-3; v_call: TRBV30; cdr3_length: 16; cdr3_aa: CAWSRSVLAGPDTQYF; cdr3_nt: TGTGCCTGGAGTCGATCGGTACTAGCGGGTCCAGATACGCAGTATTTT
d_call: -; clone_size: few; j_call: TRBJ2-7; v_call: TRBV27; cdr3_length: 14; cdr3_aa: CASRITGDSYEQYF; cdr3_nt: TGTGCCAGCAGGATCACAGGAGACTCCTACGAGCAGTACTTC
d_call: -; clone_size: -; j_call: TRBJ1-2; v_call: TRBV12-5; cdr3_length: 15; cdr3_aa: CASGLVPIRDYGYTF; cdr3_nt: TGTGCTAGTGGTTTGGTACCCATCCGGGATTATGGCTACACCTTC
d_call: -; clone_size: -; j_call: TRBJ1-2; v_call: TRBV7-9; cdr3_length: 17; cdr3_aa: CASTPQGRMEANYGYTF; cdr3_nt: TGTGCCAGCACCCCACAGGGACGGATGGAAGCTAACTATGGCTACACCTTC
d_call: -; clone_size: few; j_call: TRBJ2-5; v_call: TRBV11-2; cdr3_length: 13; cdr3_aa: CASSSGGRETQYF; cdr3_nt: TGTGCCAGCAGCTCTGGGGGGCGGGAGACCCAGTACTTC
d_call: -; clone_size: once; j_call: TRBJ2-1; v_call: TRBV29-1; cdr3_length: 12; cdr3_aa: CSVEDLGSEQFF; cdr3_nt: TGCAGCGTTGAAGATCTCGGGTCTGAGCAGTTCTTC
d_call: -; clone_size: -; j_call: TRBJ1-4; v_call: TRBV9; cdr3_length: 15; cdr3_aa: CASSAHIGTNEKLFF; cdr3_nt: TGTGCCAGCAGCGCTCATATTGGCACTAATGAAAAACTGTTTTTT
d_call: -; clone_size: -; j_call: TRBJ2-6; v_call: TRBV5-1; cdr3_length: 16; cdr3_aa: CASSLGDGTGANVLTF; cdr3_nt: TGCGCCAGCAGCTTGGGCGACGGGACTGGGGCCAACGTCCTGACTTTC
d_call: -; clone_size: -; j_call: TRBJ1-6; v_call: TRBV7-9; cdr3_length: 16; cdr3_aa: CASSLGAGDYNSPLHF; cdr3_nt: TGTGCCAGCAGCTTAGGCGCGGGGGACTATAATTCACCCCTCCACTTT
d_call: -; clone_size: -; j_call: TRBJ1-5; v_call: TRBV6-5; cdr3_length: 13; cdr3_aa: CASSPDSVQPQHF; cdr3_nt: TGTGCCAGCAGTCCTGACAGTGTTCAGCCCCAGCATTTT
d_call: -; clone_size: -; j_call: TRBJ1-4; v_call: TRBV5-1; cdr3_length: 14; cdr3_aa: CASSLRGDNEKLFF; cdr3_nt: TGCGCCAGCAGCTTGCGGGGGGATAATGAAAAACTGTTTTTT
d_call: TRBD1; clone_size: -; j_call: TRBJ1-5; v_call: TRBV5-1; cdr3_length: 15; cdr3_aa: CASSPRQGARQPQHF; cdr3_nt: TGCGCCAGCAGCCCCAGACAGGGGGCGAGGCAGCCCCAGCATTTT
d_call: TRBD1; clone_size: -; j_call: TRBJ2-7; v_call: TRBV5-1; cdr3_length: 15; cdr3_aa: CASSLEGTGTYEQYF; cdr3_nt: TGCGCCAGCAGCTTGGAGGGGACAGGTACCTACGAGCAGTACTTC
d_call: TRBD2; clone_size: -; j_call: TRBJ2-1; v_call: TRBV5-1; cdr3_length: 16; cdr3_aa: CASSLTRGGNYNEQFF; cdr3_nt: TGCGCCAGCAGCTTGACTCGCGGGGGGAACTACAATGAGCAGTTCTTC
d_call: TRBD2; clone_size: -; j_call: TRBJ2-1; v_call: TRBV6-5; cdr3_length: 15; cdr3_aa: CASSYVASGPHEQFF; cdr3_nt: TGTGCCAGCAGTTACGTTGCTAGCGGGCCCCATGAGCAGTTCTTC
d_call: -; clone_size: -; j_call: TRBJ1-2; v_call: TRBV5-4; cdr3_length: 14; cdr3_aa: CASSLGTSSYGYTF; cdr3_nt: TGTGCCAGCAGCCTAGGGACTTCCAGCTATGGCTACACCTTC
d_call: -; clone_size: -; j_call: TRBJ1-3; v_call: TRBV5-6; cdr3_length: 16; cdr3_aa: CASSLKGHWAGNTIYF; cdr3_nt: TGTGCCAGCAGCTTGAAGGGGCATTGGGCAGGAAACACCATATATTTT